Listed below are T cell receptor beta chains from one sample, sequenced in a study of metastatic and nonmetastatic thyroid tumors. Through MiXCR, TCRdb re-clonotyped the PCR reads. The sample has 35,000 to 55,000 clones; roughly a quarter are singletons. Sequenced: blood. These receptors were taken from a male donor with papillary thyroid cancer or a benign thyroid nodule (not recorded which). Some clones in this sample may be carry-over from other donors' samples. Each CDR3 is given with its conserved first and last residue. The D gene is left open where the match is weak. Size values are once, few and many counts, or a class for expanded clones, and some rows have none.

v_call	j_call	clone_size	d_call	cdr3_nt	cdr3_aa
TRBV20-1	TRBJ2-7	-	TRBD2	TGCAGCTCGCGTGGGCTAGCGGGAGGAGAATCCTACGAGCAGTACTTC	CSSRGLAGGESYEQYF
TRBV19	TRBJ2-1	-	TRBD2	TGTGCCAGTAGTATATGGGGAGTAGCGGGAGGTTATGAGCAGTTCTTC	CASSIWGVAGGYEQFF
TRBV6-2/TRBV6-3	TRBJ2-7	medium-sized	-	TGTGCCAGCATGGGAATCTTCTACGAGCAGTACTTC	CASMGIFYEQYF
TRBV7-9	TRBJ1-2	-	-	TGTGCCAGCAGCTCAAGCGGGGCTAACTATGGCTACACCTTC	CASSSSGANYGYTF
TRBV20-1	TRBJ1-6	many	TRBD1	TGCAGTGCTAGAGAGACAGGGACCCTTTATTCACCCCTCCACTTT	CSARETGTLYSPLHF
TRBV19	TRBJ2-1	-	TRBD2	TGTGCCAGTAGTATGGGGACTAGCGGAAGATCCTACAATGAGCAGTTCTTC	CASSMGTSGRSYNEQFF
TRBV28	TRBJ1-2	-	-	TGTGCCAGCAGTACTCCAGGCCCTCTCTATGGCTACACCTTC	CASSTPGPLYGYTF
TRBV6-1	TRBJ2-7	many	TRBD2	TGTGCCGCCCGGCGGGGACTAGCGGGACGGGACGAGCAGTACTTC	CAARRGLAGRDEQYF
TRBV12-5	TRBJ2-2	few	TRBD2	TGTGCTAGCTGGTTCCTGGGGGGGGAAACCGGGGAGCTGTTTTTT	CASWFLGGETGELFF
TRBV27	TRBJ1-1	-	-	TGTGCCAGCAGTTTACAGGGATGGGACACTGAAGCTTTCTTT	CASSLQGWDTEAFF
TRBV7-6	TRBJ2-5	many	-	TGTGCCAGCAGCTTAGGGACTTTACAAGAGACCCAGTACTTC	CASSLGTLQETQYF
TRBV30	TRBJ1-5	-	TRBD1	TGTGCCTGGAGCCGGGACAGGGGGCAGCTTCAGCCCCAGCATTTT	CAWSRDRGQLQPQHF
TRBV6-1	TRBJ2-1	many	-	TGTGCCAGCAGTTTATCCGGTCTTGCAATCGGTGAGCAGTTCTTC	CASSLSGLAIGEQFF
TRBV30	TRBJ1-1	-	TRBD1	TGTGCCTGGAATCCGACAGGGGTTCCAACTGAAGCTTTCTTT	CAWNPTGVPTEAFF
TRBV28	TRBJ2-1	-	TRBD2	TGTGCCAGCAGTTTACTAGCGGGAGTGAATGAGCAGTTCTTC	CASSLLAGVNEQFF
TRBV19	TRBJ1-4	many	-	TGTGCCAGTAGTATAGGGACCCTAACTAATGAAAAACTGTTTTTT	CASSIGTLTNEKLFF
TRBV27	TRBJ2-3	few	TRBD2	TGTGCCAGCAGTTTCAGCGGGATGCTTTTATATACGCAGTATTTT	CASSFSGMLLYTQYF
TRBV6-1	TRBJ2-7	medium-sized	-	TGTGCCAGCAGCCGGCAGGTGGGCTACGAGCAGTACTTC	CASSRQVGYEQYF
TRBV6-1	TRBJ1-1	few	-	TGTGCCAGCAAGGGACCGACAGCTTACACTGAAGCTTTCTTT	CASKGPTAYTEAFF
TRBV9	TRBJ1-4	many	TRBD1	TGTGCCAGCAGCGGCGGGACAGGGGGGGAAAAACTGTTTTTT	CASSGGTGGEKLFF
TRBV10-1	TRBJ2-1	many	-	TGCGCCAACAGTAATGAGCAGTTCTTC	CANSNEQFF
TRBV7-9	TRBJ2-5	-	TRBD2	TGTGCCAGCAGCTTATCAGCGGGGATAGAGACCCAGTACTTC	CASSLSAGIETQYF
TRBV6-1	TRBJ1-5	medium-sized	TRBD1	TGTGCCGTACAGGGGGTAGAGGCTTGGCAGCCCCAGCATTTT	CAVQGVEAWQPQHF
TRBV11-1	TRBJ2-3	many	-	TGTGCCAGCAGCTTGTCGCTAGCGTCCACAGGGGCAGATACGCAGTATTTT	CASSLSLASTGADTQYF
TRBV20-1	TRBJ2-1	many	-	TGCAGTGCTAGAGATCCCGAACGAGGCTCCTACAATAAGCAGTTCTTC	CSARDPERGSYNKQFF
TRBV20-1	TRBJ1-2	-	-	TGCAGTGCTAGAGGACCGGGCCTCCAACCTAACTATGGCTACACCTTC	CSARGPGLQPNYGYTF
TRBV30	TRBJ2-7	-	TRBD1	TGTGCCTGGAGGAAGACAGGGGGGGCCTACGAGCAGTACTTC	CAWRKTGGAYEQYF
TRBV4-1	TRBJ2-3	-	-	TGCGCCAGCAGCCAAGTTGGGGCTAGCACAGATACGCAGTATTTT	CASSQVGASTDTQYF
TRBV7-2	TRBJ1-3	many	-	TGTGCCAGCAGCTTAGGTCTGAACTCTGGAAACACCATATATTTT	CASSLGLNSGNTIYF
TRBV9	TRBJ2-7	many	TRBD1	TGTGCCAGCAGCGGGACAGGGGATAGTCAGCAGTACTTC	CASSGTGDSQQYF
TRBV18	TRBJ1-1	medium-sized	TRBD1	TGTGCCAGCTCGGGACAGGGTGGGACTGAAGCTTTCTTT	CASSGQGGTEAFF
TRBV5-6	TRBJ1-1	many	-	TGTGCCAGCACCCGAGGGGGGGATGGCACTGAAGCTTTCTTT	CASTRGGDGTEAFF
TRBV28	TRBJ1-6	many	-	TGTGCCAGCAGTTTAAGCATGGCTAGAGATTCACCCCTCCACTTT	CASSLSMARDSPLHF
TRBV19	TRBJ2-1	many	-	TGTGCCAGTAGTATTCTGGATACTTCCAATGAGCAGTTCTTC	CASSILDTSNEQFF
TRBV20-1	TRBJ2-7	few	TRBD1	TGCAGTGCTAGAGGAGGGGGACAGACTGACGAGCAGTACTTC	CSARGGGQTDEQYF
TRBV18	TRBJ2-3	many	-	TGTGCCAGCTCACCACGTCTAGGGTCCACAGATACGCAGTATTTT	CASSPRLGSTDTQYF
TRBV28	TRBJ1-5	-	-	TGTGCCAGCAGTGACAATCAGCCCCAGCATTTT	CASSDNQPQHF
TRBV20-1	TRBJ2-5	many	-	TGCAGTGCTGGGCTAGGGCAAGAGACCCAGTACTTC	CSAGLGQETQYF
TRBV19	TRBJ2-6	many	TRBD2	TGTGCCAGTAGGCTAGCGGGAGGAGTCTCTGGGGCCAACGTCCTGACTTTC	CASRLAGGVSGANVLTF
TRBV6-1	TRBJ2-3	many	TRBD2	TGTGCCAGCAGTGAACTAGCGGGCAGCACAGATACGCAGTATTTT	CASSELAGSTDTQYF
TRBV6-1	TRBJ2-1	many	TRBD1	TGTGCCAGCAGTGGGACAGGAGTTGGCAATGAGCAGTTCTTC	CASSGTGVGNEQFF
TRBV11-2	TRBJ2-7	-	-	TGTGCCAGCAGCGCCCCAGTAGAGTCCTACGAGCAGTACTTC	CASSAPVESYEQYF
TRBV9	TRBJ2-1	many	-	TGTGCCAGCAGCGATGCAGGCTACAATGAGCAGTTCTTC	CASSDAGYNEQFF
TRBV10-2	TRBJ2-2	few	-	TGCGCCACCGAGACGGGCCCCGGGGAGCTGTTTTTT	CATETGPGELFF
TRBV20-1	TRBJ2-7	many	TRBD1	TGCAGTGCTAGGGACAGGGGCATGGGGTGGTGGGGTTCCTACGAGCAGTACTTC	CSARDRGMGWWGSYEQYF
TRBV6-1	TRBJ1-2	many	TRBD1	TGTGCCAGCAGATCCCCCCAGACAGGGATCGGTGGCTACACCTTC	CASRSPQTGIGGYTF
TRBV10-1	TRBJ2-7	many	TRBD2	TGCGCCAGCAGTAACGGACTAGCGGGAGCCTACGAGCAGTACTTC	CASSNGLAGAYEQYF